These 18 T cell receptor beta chains originate from one sample sequenced in a study of CD8 T cells in Susac syndrome. Reverse transcription of about 0.45 to 1 ug RNA used random hexamers. TCRdb reprocessed the immunoSEQ multiplex PCR reads via MiXCR and lists one record per CDR3 protein. The sample carries 84,000 or so distinct CDR3 sequences, about 95% recorded once. Sequencing was carried out using CD8+ T cells from PBMCs. Receptors were obtained from a human donor with Susac syndrome.

The chain combines TRBV29-1 with TRBJ2-1, with a possible D match to TRBD2 (6 bases). Deletions cut 4 bases from V and 5 bases from J, with 18 bases between. This CDR3 is 15 amino acids long. Germline CDR1 reads SQVTM; CDR2 reads ANQGSEA. Written as DNA, the CDR3 is TGCAGCGTTGTATTGGGGGGAGCCGAGCACAATGAGCAGTTCTTC. It specifies CSVVLGGAEHNEQFF.

The chain is built from TRBV7-8 and TRBJ1-2, with 9 bases lining up with TRBD1. The CDR3 runs 15 residues. The germline gives CDR1 SGHVS, CDR2 FQNEAQ. V trimming: 4 bases; J trimming: 8 bases; junction bases outside the gene matches: 11. This CDR3 is CASSSADRGRLGYTF. The CDR3 coding sequence is TGTGCCAGCAGCTCCGCGGACAGGGGCCGCCTCGGCTACACCTTC.

The chain employs TRBV5-1 and TRBJ2-7, with D unresolved. CDR3 length equals 13 residues. V lost 0 bases and J lost 2, with 6 bases in between. Germline CDR1 reads SGHRS; CDR2 reads YFSETQ. CDR3 sequence reads: CASSLEAPYEQYF. CDR3 nucleotides: TGCGCCAGCAGCTTGGAGGCCCCCTACGAGCAGTACTTC.

This chain joins TRBV7-2 and TRBJ1-5, with a tentative D call TRBD1 (5 bases). The germline CDR1 and CDR2 sequences are SGHTA and FQGNSA. Trimming took off 2 bases at V and 0 bases at J, with 20 bases between the two ends. This CDR3 region has 19 residues. CDR3: CASSLIGASGDISNQPQHF. The CDR3 DNA sequence: TGTGCCAGCAGCTTAATAGGGGCTTCTGGAGACATTAGCAATCAGCCCCAGCATTTT.

The chain carries TRBV4-3 and TRBJ2-7; D unresolved. The length of the CDR3 is 14 residues. Trimming removed 3 bases from V and 4 bases from J, with 13 bases in between. Germline CDR1 and CDR2: LGHNA and YSLEER. The CDR3 sequence is CASSHSRVRYEQYF. The CDR3 DNA sequence: TGCGCCAGCAGCCACTCTAGAGTACGGTACGAGCAGTACTTC.

V gene TRBV4-1 combines with J gene TRBJ2-3, with 7 nucleotides matching TRBD1. V was pared by 0 bases and J by 3 bases, with 3 bases of the junction left unmatched. CDR3 length: 15 amino acids. Germline-derived CDR1 and CDR2 are MGHRA and YSYEKL. The chain's CDR3 is CASSQDNRGTDTQYF. The CDR3 nucleotides are TGCGCCAGCAGCCAAGACAACAGGGGTACAGATACGCAGTATTTT.

The chain recombines TRBV29-1 with TRBJ1-1; D uncertain. In germline, CDR1 is SQVTM, CDR2 ANQGSEA. The CDR3 has 12 amino acids. V shed 5 bases and J shed 1 base, with 8 bases lying between them. Written as DNA, the CDR3 is TGCAGCGTTCCCGGGAAGAACACTGAAGCTTTCTTT. Translated, it gives CSVPGKNTEAFF.

This chain joins TRBV20-1 and TRBJ2-7; D is perhaps TRBD2 (6 bases). Germline CDR1 and CDR2: DFQATT and SNEGSKA (reference sequence). The CDR3 is 17 residues long. V was shortened by 8 bases and J by 1 base, with 27 bases between the two germline ends. CDR3 DNA: TGCAGTACCCAGAAGTCAGCCTCGGGGGACGGGTCCTACGAGCAGTACTTC. Translating it yields CSTQKSASGDGSYEQYF.

The V and J genes are TRBV15 and TRBJ2-6; the D gene could be TRBD1 or TRBD2 (5 bases each). Between the trimmed V and J ends, which lost 6 bases and 0 bases, there was a span of 9 bases. CDR3 length: 15 residues. CDR1 and CDR2 (germline): LNHNV, YYDKDF (reference sequence). The CDR3 sequence is CATSSGGSGANVLTF. As DNA, the CDR3 is TGTGCCACCAGTTCTGGGGGCTCTGGGGCCAACGTCCTGACTTTC.

The rearrangement links TRBV27 to TRBJ1-1; D ambiguous. CDR1 MNHEY and CDR2 SMNVEV come from the germline V gene (reference sequence). The CDR3 covers 14 residues. The V and J ends lost 6 bases and 1 base respectively, with 12 bases between them. CDR3 region: CASRPGNPNTEAFF. The DNA for the CDR3 is TGTGCCAGCAGGCCGGGAAACCCGAACACTGAAGCTTTCTTT.

J is TRBJ2-1 and V is TRBV6-6; possible D gene TRBD2, 6 bases. The germline V and J ends were trimmed by 5 bases and 9 bases, with 20 bases remaining between them. The CDR3 consists of 15 residues. CDR1 is MNHNY and CDR2 is SVGAGI in the germline V gene (reference sequence). This chain's CDR3 is CASSPRRDLAGEQFF. In DNA form, the CDR3 reads TGTGCCAGCAGTCCCCGGAGGGATTTGGCCGGTGAGCAGTTCTTC.

V usage is TRBV4-3 and J usage is TRBJ2-1, with D unclear. Trimming took 1 base from V and 8 from J, leaving 12 bases between them. Germline values: CDR1 LGHNA, CDR2 YSLEER. The CDR3 has 14 residues. CDR3: CASSQGLAMDEQFF. CDR3 nucleotides: TGCGCCAGCAGCCAAGGGCTGGCCATGGATGAGCAGTTCTTC.

V gene TRBV27 combines with J gene TRBJ2-5, with D tentatively TRBD2 (6 bases). V dropped 5 bases and J dropped 3 bases, with 19 bases sitting between them. Germline V gene data show CDR1 as MNHEY and CDR2 as SMNVEV (reference sequence). This CDR3 is 16 amino acids long. The CDR3 here is CASSHLRGITEETQYF. The CDR3 DNA reads TGTGCCAGCAGTCACCTCCGGGGGATAACCGAAGAGACCCAGTACTTC.

The chain has TRBV3-1 and TRBJ2-1, with TRBD1 matching over 7 bases. The V gene end was trimmed by 3 bases and the J gene end by 4 bases; junction bases not matched to a gene: 3. The CDR3 has 14 amino acids. Germline V gene data show CDR1 as LGHDT and CDR2 as YNNKEL (reference sequence). The CDR3 is CASSQVTGYNEQFF. CDR3 bases: TGTGCCAGCAGCCAGGTGACAGGGTACAATGAGCAGTTCTTC.

This clonotype has only one observation. The genes are TRBV11-2 and TRBJ2-2, with 9 bases aligning to TRBD2. The CDR3 length is 18 residues. The trim removed 0 bases at V and 4 bases at J, leaving 9 bases unmatched. CDR1 SGHAT and CDR2 FQNNGV come from the germline V gene. CDR3 coding DNA: TGTGCCAGCAGCTTAGACCCCGTGGCGGGAGGGGGCACCGGGGAGCTGTTTTTT. Translation gives CASSLDPVAGGGTGELFF.

The chain is built from TRBV7-8 and TRBJ1-1; weak D call: TRBD1 (5 bases). This CDR3 contains 14 residues. Germline V gene sequence: CDR1 SGHVS, CDR2 FQNEAQ. V was cut by 0 bases and J by 5 bases, with 10 bases left in between. The CDR3 reads CASSLASGGTEAFF. The CDR3 region has the DNA TGTGCCAGCAGCTTAGCATCGGGGGGGACTGAAGCTTTCTTT.

J is TRBJ2-1 and V is TRBV20-1, with 7 bases fitting TRBD1. After removal of 3 bases from V and 0 bases from J, the junction contained 2 bases not matched to a gene. This CDR3 is 14 amino acids long. Germline assignment: CDR1 DFQATT and CDR2 SNEGSKA (reference sequence). CDR3 loop: CSASDRASYNEQFF. In nucleotides, the CDR3 is TGCAGTGCTAGCGACAGGGCCTCCTACAATGAGCAGTTCTTC.

J is TRBJ2-2 and V is TRBV20-1; TRBD2 matches at 10 bases. V shed 3 bases and J 3 bases; nucleotides not matched to a gene: 7. The CDR3 runs 16 residues. Germline loops: CDR1 DFQATT, CDR2 SNEGSKA (reference sequence). DNA for the CDR3: TGCAGTGCTAGGGACATAAGCGGGAGGGACACCGGGGAGCTGTTTTTT. Translation gives CSARDISGRDTGELFF.